This entry describes one T cell receptor (beta chain). Using immunoSEQ multiplex PCR, the repertoire was profiled, and TCRdb retains in-frame clones only, with some absent. The sample consists of about 110,000 clones, 82% of them appearing once. The source of the sample is a study of control samples from healthy donors and cancer patients. Germline lookup yields CDR1 SGHTA and CDR2 FQGNSA. V dropped 1 base and J dropped 10 bases, with 13 bases sitting between them. The CDR3 is made up of 13 amino acids. This clonotype was sampled from a man younger than 30 in good health. Specimen: blood. The chain employs TRBV7-2 and TRBJ1-1; unclear D gene. The CDR3 DNA reads as TGTGCCAGCAGCTTAGAGAACGGAGGGAGAGCTTTCTTT. Translated: CASSLENGGRAFF. The complete variable domain, with remaining parts taken from reference TRBV7-2 and TRBJ1-1, reads GAGVSQSPSNKVTEKGKDVELRCDPISGHTALYWYRQSLGQGLEFLIYFQGNSAPDKSGLPSDRFSAERTGGSVSTLTIQRTQQEDSAVYLCASSLENGGRAFFGQGTRLTVV.